Below are 16 T cell receptor beta chains sequenced from a single sample in a study of blood T cell repertoires in COVID-19. Clones were sequenced by immunoSEQ multiplex PCR, and TCRdb holds only the in-frame ones, with some missing. This table has about 320,000 clones, about 85% appearing once. Sequencing input: PBMCs or T cells enriched from blood (not recorded which). The receptors originated from a woman aged 25 to 45 who had been exposed to COVID-19.

This chain joins TRBV9 and TRBJ2-5, with 8 bases identical to TRBD1. Looked up from germline, CDR1 is SGDLS and CDR2 is YYNGEE. V lost 7 bases, J lost 1 base, and 3 bases stayed unmatched. The CDR3 has 13 amino acids. CDR3 nucleotide sequence: TGTGCCAGCGGAGGGACAGGCCAAGAGACCCAGTACTTC. It specifies CASGGTGQETQYF.

This chain uses TRBV3-1 (or the pseudogene TRBV3-2) with TRBJ1-6; 7 bases match TRBD1. Germline assignment: CDR1 LGHDT and CDR2 YNNKEL (reference sequence). The CDR3 is 16 residues long. Unmatched junction bases numbered 12, after V lost 8 bases and J lost 5 bases. CDR3 sequence reads: CASELQGLLDNSPLHF. The CDR3 DNA reads as TGTGCCAGCGAGTTACAGGGGCTTCTGGATAATTCACCCCTCCACTTT.

The V gene is TRBV9, the J gene TRBJ2-1, with TRBD2 as a possible D gene (6 bases). CDR1 and CDR2 from the germline V gene are SGDLS and YYNGEE. V was shortened by 3 bases and J by 4 bases, with 14 bases between the two germline ends. The CDR3 has 15 amino acids. The CDR3 sequence: CASSESGTSYNEQFF. CDR3 nucleotide sequence: TGTGCCAGCAGCGAATCCGGGACTTCTTACAATGAGCAGTTCTTC.

The CDR3 reads CASRQSGTGATVGELFF. The CDR3 bases are TGTGCCAGCAGACAATCCGGGACAGGGGCGACTGTCGGGGAGCTGTTTTTT. The rearrangement joins TRBV11-2 to TRBJ2-2; 10 bases line up with TRBD1. Germline V gives CDR1 SGHAT, CDR2 FQNNGV. V dropped 6 bases and J dropped 7; count of bases not matched to a gene: 14. The CDR3 extends over 17 amino acids.

The rearrangement joins TRBV28 to TRBJ1-2; D is possibly TRBD1 (5 bases). This CDR3 contains 16 residues. Germline CDR1 and CDR2: MDHEN and SYDVKM. V shed 6 bases and J shed 4 bases, with 21 bases lying between them. The CDR3 is CASRKPPRQGSYGYTF. CDR3 nucleotide sequence: TGTGCCAGCAGAAAACCCCCCCGGCAGGGCAGCTATGGCTACACCTTC.

The V call is TRBV7-3, the J call TRBJ2-5; a possible D gene is TRBD2 (6 bases). Germline V gene data show CDR1 as SGHTA and CDR2 as FQGTGA. Trimming removed 4 bases at V and 1 base at J, with 10 bases between. This CDR3 has 14 amino acids. The CDR3 DNA reads TGTGCCAGCAGCTCCCGACTAGGCCAAGAGACCCAGTACTTC. It translates to CASSSRLGQETQYF.

The CDR3 spells CASSGGGSIYNEQFF. The CDR3 coding sequence is TGTGCCAGCAGTGGGGGCGGTTCCATATACAATGAGCAGTTCTTC. The chain joins TRBV27 to TRBJ2-1; D possibly corresponds to TRBD1 (6 bases). This CDR3 is built from 15 residues. V gave up 5 bases and J gave up 4 bases, with 15 bases separating them. Looked up from germline, CDR1 is MNHEY and CDR2 is SMNVEV (reference sequence).

The chain couples TRBV3-1 (or the pseudogene TRBV3-2) to TRBJ1-4; 7 bases agree with TRBD1. In germline, CDR1 is LGHDT, CDR2 YNNKEL (reference sequence). J lost 3 bases, V lost 3 bases, and 7 bases had no gene match. The CDR3 runs to 16 residues. The CDR3 here is CASSHTGVGANEKLFF. The CDR3 coding sequence is TGTGCCAGCAGCCATACAGGGGTTGGAGCTAATGAAAAACTGTTTTTT.

This chain connects TRBV4-2 to TRBJ1-5; TRBD1 matches 9 bases. CDR3 length: 14 amino acids. From germline, CDR1 is LGHNA and CDR2 YNFKEQ. Trimming cost V 4 bases and J 4 bases; bases outside gene matches: 2. The CDR3 bases are TGTGCCAGCAGCCCTGGGACAGGGAATCAGCCCCAGCATTTT. Its translation: CASSPGTGNQPQHF.

This clone turned up a few times. The CDR3 protein is CAWTTSGGSYEQYF. In DNA, the CDR3 is TGTGCCTGGACTACTAGCGGGGGGTCCTACGAGCAGTACTTC. The chain uses TRBV30 and TRBJ2-7; 12 bases agree with TRBD2. The V gene end was trimmed by 4 bases and the J gene end by 1 base; junction bases not matched to a gene: 2. CDR1 is GTSNPN and CDR2 is SVGIG in the germline V gene (reference sequence). There are 14 residues in the CDR3.

This clone was picked up a small number of times. The rearrangement uses TRBV5-8 and TRBJ1-2, with D perhaps matching TRBD1 (5 bases). This CDR3 is built from 14 residues. The germline V gene has CDR1 SGHTS and CDR2 YDEGEE. The V gene lost 4 bases and the J gene lost 7 bases, with 17 bases spanning the gap. The CDR3 spells CASSRVQGAGGYTF. The DNA of the CDR3 is TGTGCCAGCAGCCGCGTGCAGGGTGCTGGTGGCTACACCTTC.

This chain links TRBV5-6 with TRBJ1-1; 9 bases map to TRBD1. CDR1 and CDR2 (germline): SGHDT, YYEEEE. V trimming: 1 base; J trimming: 5 bases; junction bases outside the gene matches: 6. The CDR3 runs to 15 residues. The CDR3 loop reads CASSLLQGAQTEAFF. The CDR3 DNA reads TGTGCCAGCAGCTTGTTACAGGGGGCACAAACTGAAGCTTTCTTT.

The chain carries TRBV7-3 and TRBJ2-2; 8 nucleotides line up with TRBD1. With 5 bases clipped from V and 6 bases from J, the junction kept 5 bases outside the gene matches. The CDR3 has 14 residues. Germline-derived CDR1 and CDR2 are SGHTA and FQGTGA. CDR3 sequence: CASSKKTGAGELFF. The CDR3 DNA sequence: TGTGCCAGCAGCAAAAAGACAGGGGCCGGGGAGCTGTTTTTT.

This chain connects TRBV11-2 to TRBJ2-2; D gene unclear. The V and J ends lost 7 bases and 3 bases respectively, with 15 bases between them. The CDR3 has 15 residues. CDR1 and CDR2 (germline): SGHAT, FQNNGV. In DNA, the CDR3 is TGTGCCAGCATATTGTCCTCCCCGGACACCGGGGAGCTGTTTTTT. Its translation: CASILSSPDTGELFF. Together with reference TRBV11-2 and TRBJ2-2, the CDR3 gives the full variable domain: EAGVAQSPRYKIIEKRQSVAFWCNPISGHATLYWYQQILGQGPKLLIQFQNNGVVDDSQLPKDRFSAERLKGVDSTLKIQPAKLEDSAVYLCASILSSPDTGELFFGEGSRLTVL.

The V and J genes are TRBV6-5 and TRBJ2-5; D may be TRBD2 (5 bases). Looked up from germline, CDR1 is MNHEY and CDR2 is SVGAGI. Trimming shortened V by 7 bases and J by 3 bases, and 15 bases separated the two germline ends. The CDR3 runs to 14 residues. The CDR3 nucleotides read TGTGCCAGCACCCACCTCGGGGATGAAGAGACCCAGTACTTC. Protein product: CASTHLGDEETQYF.

The V and J genes are TRBV11-3 and TRBJ2-1; 15 positions match TRBD2. With 1 base clipped from V and 7 bases from J, the junction kept 5 bases outside the gene matches. The length of the CDR3 is 17 residues. CDR1 SGHNT and CDR2 YENEEA come from the germline V gene. CDR3: CASSLGTSGGAGNEQFF. CDR3 sequence (DNA): TGTGCCAGCAGCTTAGGGACTAGCGGGGGGGCCGGGAATGAGCAGTTCTTC.